What follows is one T cell receptor beta chain and its context. Its antigen is undetermined. The data originate from a study of cytomegalovirus exposure and HLA in healthy donors. Study-level points and caveats: Most CMV-associated TCR beta chains appeared HLA-restricted in a later analysis. Later work found that TCR association rates differed between HLA loci; DRB1 had the most and HLA-C the fewest.

PCR used 60 Vbeta primers and 13 Jbeta primers. TCRdb's copy holds only in-frame clones and misses some; the assay was immunoSEQ multiplex PCR. Altogether 100,000 to 150,000 clones are present, over 60% being singletons, with the ten largest covering 13%. The CDR3 has 16 amino acids. Germline assignment: CDR1 SGHAT and CDR2 FQNNGV. The V and J ends lost 5 bases and 4 bases, in that order; junction bases with no gene match: 9. The sample taken for sequencing was PBMCs. This sequence originates from a woman aged 55-70 years in good health and CMV-seropositive. V and J are TRBV11-2 and TRBJ2-2, with 8 nucleotides matching TRBD2. The CDR3 DNA reads as TGTGCCAGCAGCACACACACTAGCGGAACCACCGGGGAGCTGTTTTTT. The encoded protein is CASSTHTSGTTGELFF.